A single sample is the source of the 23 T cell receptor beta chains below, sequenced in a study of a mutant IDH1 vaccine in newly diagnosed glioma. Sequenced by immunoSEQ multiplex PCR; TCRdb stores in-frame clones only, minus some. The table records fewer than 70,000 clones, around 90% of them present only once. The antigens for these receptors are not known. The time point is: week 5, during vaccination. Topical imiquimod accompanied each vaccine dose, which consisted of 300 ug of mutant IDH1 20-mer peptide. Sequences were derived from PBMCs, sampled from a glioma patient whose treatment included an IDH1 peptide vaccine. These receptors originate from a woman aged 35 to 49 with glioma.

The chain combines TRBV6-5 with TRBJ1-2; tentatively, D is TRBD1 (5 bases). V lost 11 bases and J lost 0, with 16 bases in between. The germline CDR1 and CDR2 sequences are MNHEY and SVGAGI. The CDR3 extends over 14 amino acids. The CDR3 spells CASGRDWANYGYTF. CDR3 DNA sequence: TGTGCCTCTGGGAGGGACTGGGCTAACTATGGCTACACCTTC.

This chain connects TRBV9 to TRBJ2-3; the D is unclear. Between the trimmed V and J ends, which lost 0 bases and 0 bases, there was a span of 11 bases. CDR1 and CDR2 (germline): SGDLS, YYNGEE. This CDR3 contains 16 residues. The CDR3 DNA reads TGTGCCAGCAGCGTAGTCCCCAAATCTAGCACAGATACGCAGTATTTT. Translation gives CASSVVPKSSTDTQYF.

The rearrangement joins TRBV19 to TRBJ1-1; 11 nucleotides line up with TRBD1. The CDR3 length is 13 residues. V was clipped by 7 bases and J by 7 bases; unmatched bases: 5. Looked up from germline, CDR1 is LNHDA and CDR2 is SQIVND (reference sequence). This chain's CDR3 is CASTSDRGLEAFF. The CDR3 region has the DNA TGTGCCAGTACCTCGGACAGGGGGCTTGAAGCTTTCTTT.

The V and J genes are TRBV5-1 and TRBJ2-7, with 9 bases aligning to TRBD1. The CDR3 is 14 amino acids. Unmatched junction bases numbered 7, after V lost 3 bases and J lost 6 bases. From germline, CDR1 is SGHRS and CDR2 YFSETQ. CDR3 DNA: TGCGCCAGCAGCTCCCCGGGACAGGGTAGCGAGCAGTACTTC. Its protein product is CASSSPGQGSEQYF.

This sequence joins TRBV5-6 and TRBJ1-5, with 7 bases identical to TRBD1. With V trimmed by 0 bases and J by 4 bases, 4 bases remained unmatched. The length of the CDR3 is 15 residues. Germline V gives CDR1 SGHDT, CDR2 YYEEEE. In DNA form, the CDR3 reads TGTGCCAGCAGCTTGGTGGGACAGACTAATCAGCCCCAGCATTTT. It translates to CASSLVGQTNQPQHF.

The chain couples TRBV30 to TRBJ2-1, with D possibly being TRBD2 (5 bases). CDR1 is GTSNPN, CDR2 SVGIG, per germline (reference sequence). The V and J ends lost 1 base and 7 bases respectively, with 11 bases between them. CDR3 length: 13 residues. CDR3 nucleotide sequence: TGTGCCTGGAGTGAAGGGAGCCGGAATGAGCAGTTCTTC. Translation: CAWSEGSRNEQFF.

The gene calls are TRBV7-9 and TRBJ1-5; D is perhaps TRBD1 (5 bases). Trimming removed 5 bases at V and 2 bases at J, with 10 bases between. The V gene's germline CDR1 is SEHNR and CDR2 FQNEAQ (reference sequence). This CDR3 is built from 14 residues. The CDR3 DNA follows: TGTGCCAGCAGCCCGGGGGTGGGCAATCAGCCCCAGCATTTT. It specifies CASSPGVGNQPQHF.

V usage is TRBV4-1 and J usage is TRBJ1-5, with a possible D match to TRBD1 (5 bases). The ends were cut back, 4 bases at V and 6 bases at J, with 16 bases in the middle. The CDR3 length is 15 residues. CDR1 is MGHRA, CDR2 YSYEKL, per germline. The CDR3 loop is CASSPPLGDGQPQHF. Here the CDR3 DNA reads TGCGCCAGCAGCCCCCCTTTGGGGGACGGTCAGCCCCAGCATTTT.

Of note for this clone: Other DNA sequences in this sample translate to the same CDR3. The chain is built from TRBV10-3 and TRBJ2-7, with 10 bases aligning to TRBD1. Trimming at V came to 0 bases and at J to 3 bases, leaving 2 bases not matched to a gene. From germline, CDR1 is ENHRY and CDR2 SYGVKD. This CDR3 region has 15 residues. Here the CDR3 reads CAISESRTGGYEQYF. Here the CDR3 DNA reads TGTGCCATCAGTGAGTCAAGGACAGGGGGCTACGAGCAGTACTTC.

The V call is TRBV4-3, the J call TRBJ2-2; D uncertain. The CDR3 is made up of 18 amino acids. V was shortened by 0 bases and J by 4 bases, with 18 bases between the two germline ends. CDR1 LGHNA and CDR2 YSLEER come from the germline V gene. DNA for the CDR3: TGCGCCAGCAGCCAAGATCTCGCCCGAGACACTTTCACCGGGGAGCTGTTTTTT. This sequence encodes CASSQDLARDTFTGELFF.

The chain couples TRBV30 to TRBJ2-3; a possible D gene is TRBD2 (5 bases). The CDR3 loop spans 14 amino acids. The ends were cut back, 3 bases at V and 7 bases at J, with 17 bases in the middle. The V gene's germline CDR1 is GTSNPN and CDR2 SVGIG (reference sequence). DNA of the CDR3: TGTGCCTGGAGCCGCTTAGCCCCCGGGAATACGCAGTATTTT. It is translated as CAWSRLAPGNTQYF.

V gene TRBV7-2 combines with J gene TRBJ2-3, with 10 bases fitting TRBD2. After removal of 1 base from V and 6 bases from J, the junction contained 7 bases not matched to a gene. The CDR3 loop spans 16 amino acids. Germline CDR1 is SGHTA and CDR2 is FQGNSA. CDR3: CASSLDASGSFDTQYF. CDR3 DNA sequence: TGTGCCAGCAGCTTAGACGCTAGCGGGAGTTTCGATACGCAGTATTTT.

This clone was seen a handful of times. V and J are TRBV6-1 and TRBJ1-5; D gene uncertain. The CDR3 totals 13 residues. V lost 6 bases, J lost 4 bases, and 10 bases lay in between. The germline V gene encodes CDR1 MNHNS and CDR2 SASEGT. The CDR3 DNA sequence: TGTGCCAGCAGAAAAGACTGGAATCAGCCCCAGCATTTT. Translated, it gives CASRKDWNQPQHF.

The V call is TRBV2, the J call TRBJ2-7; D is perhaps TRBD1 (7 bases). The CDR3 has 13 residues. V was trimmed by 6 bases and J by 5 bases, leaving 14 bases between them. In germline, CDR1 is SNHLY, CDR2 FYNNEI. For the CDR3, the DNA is TGTGCCAGCAGCCATCAGGGGGGCGACGAGCAGTACTTC. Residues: CASSHQGGDEQYF.

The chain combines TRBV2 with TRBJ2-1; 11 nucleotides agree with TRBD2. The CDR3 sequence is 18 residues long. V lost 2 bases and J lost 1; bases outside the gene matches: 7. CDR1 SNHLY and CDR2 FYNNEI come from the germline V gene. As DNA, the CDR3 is TGTGCCAGCAGTGAAAGGGGCCCTAGCGGGGGGTCCTACAATGAGCAGTTCTTC. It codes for CASSERGPSGGSYNEQFF.

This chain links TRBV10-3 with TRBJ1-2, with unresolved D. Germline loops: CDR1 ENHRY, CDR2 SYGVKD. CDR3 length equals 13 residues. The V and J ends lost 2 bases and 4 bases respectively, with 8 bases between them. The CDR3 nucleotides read TGTGCCATCAGTGAGACAGAAGGCTATGGCTACACCTTC. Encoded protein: CAISETEGYGYTF.

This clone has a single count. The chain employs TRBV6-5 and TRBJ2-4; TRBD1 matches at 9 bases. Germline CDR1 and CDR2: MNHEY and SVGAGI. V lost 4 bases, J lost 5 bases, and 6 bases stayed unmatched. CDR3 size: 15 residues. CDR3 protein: CASSSSGQGENIQYF. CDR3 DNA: TGTGCCAGCAGTTCGTCGGGACAGGGTGAAAACATTCAGTACTTC.

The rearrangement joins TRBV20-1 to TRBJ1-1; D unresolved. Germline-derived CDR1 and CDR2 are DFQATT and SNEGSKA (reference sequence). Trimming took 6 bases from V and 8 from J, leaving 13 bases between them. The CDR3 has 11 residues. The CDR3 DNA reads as TGCAGTGCCGACCGCGGGGTGGAAGCTTTCTTT. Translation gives CSADRGVEAFF.

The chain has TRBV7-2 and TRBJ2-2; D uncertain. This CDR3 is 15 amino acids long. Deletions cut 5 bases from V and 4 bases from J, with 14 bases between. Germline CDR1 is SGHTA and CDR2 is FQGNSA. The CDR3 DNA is TGTGCCAGCAGCGTACGGGCTAGAGCCACCGGGGAGCTGTTTTTT. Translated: CASSVRARATGELFF.

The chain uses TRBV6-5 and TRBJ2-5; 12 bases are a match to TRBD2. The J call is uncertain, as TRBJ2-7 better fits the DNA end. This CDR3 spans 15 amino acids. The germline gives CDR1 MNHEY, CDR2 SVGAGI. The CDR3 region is CASSLAGGSSYEQYF. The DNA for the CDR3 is TGTGCCAGCAGCCTAGCGGGGGGGAGCTCCTACGAGCAGTACTTC.

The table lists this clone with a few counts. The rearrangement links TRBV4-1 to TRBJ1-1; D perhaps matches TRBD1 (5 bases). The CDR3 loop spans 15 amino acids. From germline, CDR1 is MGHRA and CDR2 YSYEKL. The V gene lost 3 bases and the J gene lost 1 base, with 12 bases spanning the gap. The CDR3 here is CASSQGRGWNTEAFF. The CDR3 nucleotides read TGCGCCAGCAGCCAGGGCCGGGGCTGGAACACTGAAGCTTTCTTT.

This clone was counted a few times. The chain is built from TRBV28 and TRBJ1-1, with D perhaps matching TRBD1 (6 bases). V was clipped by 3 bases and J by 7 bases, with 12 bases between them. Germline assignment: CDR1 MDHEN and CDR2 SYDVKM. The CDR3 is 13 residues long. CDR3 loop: CASSFGGRDEAFF. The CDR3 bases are TGTGCCAGCAGTTTTGGGGGGCGGGATGAAGCTTTCTTT.

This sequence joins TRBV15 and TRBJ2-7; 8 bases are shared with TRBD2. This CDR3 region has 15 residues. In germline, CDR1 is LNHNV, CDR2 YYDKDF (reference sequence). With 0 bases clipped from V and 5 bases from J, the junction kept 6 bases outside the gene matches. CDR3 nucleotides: TGTGCCACCAGCAGAGACCCGGGGGGGACGAACGAGCAGTACTTC. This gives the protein CATSRDPGGTNEQYF.